The 32 T cell receptor beta chains presented below share a single source sample, sequenced in a study of CD8 T cells in ankylosing spondylitis (dated 2017 in TCRdb). Library method: 5' RACE. The sample was run on an Illumina HiSeq 2500. TCRdb itself trimmed the public reads at Q25 with fastp, ran MiXCR and retained productive beta chains. Rows with one shared CDR3 protein collapse into an entry with the most common genes and DNA. A total of under 250,000 distinct CDR3 sequences appear in this sample, about 10% of them only once. The ten largest account for less than 3% of the sample. The sequenced material came from blood, either unsorted or a sorted T cell fraction (not recorded which). Receptors were obtained from a male donor with ankylosing spondylitis or in good health (not recorded which).

The table lists this clonotype with many counts. The chain has TRBV3-1 and TRBJ1-1; D gene ambiguous. Trimming stripped 3 bases from V and 3 bases from J, with 11 bases between. The length of the CDR3 is 14 residues. Germline CDR1 is LGHDT and CDR2 is YNNKEL (reference sequence). The CDR3 here is CASSQFLSYTEAFF. DNA of the CDR3: TGTGCCAGCAGCCAGTTCCTTTCGTACACTGAAGCTTTCTTT. Using reference TRBV3-1 and TRBJ1-1 for the parts outside the CDR3, the full variable domain is DTAVSQTPKYLVTQMGNDKSIKCEQNLGHDTMYWYKQDSKKFLKIMFSYNNKELIINETVPNRFSPKSPDKAHLNLHINSLELGDSAVYFCASSQFLSYTEAFFGQGTRLTVV.

This clonotype was recorded at least ten times. This chain links TRBV24-1 with TRBJ2-2, with 13 bases identical to TRBD2. There are 16 residues in the CDR3. V shed 3 bases, J shed 3 bases, and the junction held 0 bases outside the gene matches. The germline V gene has CDR1 KGHDR and CDR2 SFDVKD. CDR3 amino acids: CATSDGLAGDTGELFF. In DNA form, the CDR3 reads TGTGCCACCAGTGATGGACTAGCGGGGGACACCGGGGAGCTGTTTTTT.

This clonotype was observed a handful of times. The chain carries TRBV2 and TRBJ2-1; D remains ambiguous. The CDR3 runs 13 residues. Deletions cut 1 base from V and 8 bases from J, with 9 bases between. The germline gives CDR1 SNHLY, CDR2 FYNNEI. The CDR3 loop reads CASSEVNHDEQFF. Written as DNA, the CDR3 is TGTGCCAGCAGTGAAGTCAACCACGATGAGCAGTTCTTC. Filled out from reference TRBV2 and TRBJ2-1, the complete variable domain reads EPEVTQTPSHQVTQMGQEVILRCVPISNHLYFYWYRQILGQKVEFLVSFYNNEISEKSEIFDDQFSVERPDGSNFTLKIRSTKLEDSAMYFCASSEVNHDEQFFGPGTRLTVL.

This clonotype was picked up many times. V gene TRBV6-2 or TRBV6-3 combines with J gene TRBJ2-1; weak D call: TRBD2 (6 bases). Germline CDR1 reads MNHEY; CDR2 reads SVGEGT. This CDR3 region has 15 residues. V lost 6 bases and J 3 bases, leaving 15 bases between the germline ends. The CDR3 protein is CASRDGGLRYNEQFF. The CDR3 nucleotides are TGTGCCAGCAGGGACGGGGGACTCCGCTACAATGAGCAGTTCTTC.

This clonotype has ten or more counts. The chain couples TRBV28 to TRBJ2-3; the D gene is possibly TRBD2 (6 bases). This CDR3 spans 17 amino acids. Germline CDR1 is MDHEN and CDR2 is SYDVKM. With 6 bases removed from V and 0 bases from J, the gap between germline ends came to 19 bases. The CDR3 reads CASSPWGEETSTDTQYF. In nucleotides, the CDR3 is TGTGCCAGCAGCCCCTGGGGGGAGGAGACTAGCACAGATACGCAGTATTTT.

There are many counts of this clonotype. V usage is TRBV28 and J usage is TRBJ2-4; 8 bases agree with TRBD1. CDR3 length: 16 amino acids. V was pared by 6 bases and J by 7 bases, with 14 bases of the junction left unmatched. Germline assignment: CDR1 MDHEN and CDR2 SYDVKM. This CDR3 is CASSQHLGQGSNIQYF. The CDR3 DNA follows: TGTGCCAGCAGCCAGCACTTAGGACAGGGTAGTAACATTCAGTACTTC.

The gene calls are TRBV20-1 and TRBJ2-3; 8 nucleotides align to TRBD2. There are 17 residues in the CDR3. Germline V gives CDR1 DFQATT, CDR2 SNEGSKA (reference sequence). Trimming took 6 bases from V and 1 from J; bases not matched to a gene: 15. This CDR3 reads CSAPTGRGVIGTDTQYF. The DNA of the CDR3 is TGCAGTGCCCCGACTGGGCGGGGGGTGATAGGCACAGATACGCAGTATTTT.

This clonotype was seen many times. The genes are TRBV24-1 and TRBJ1-1; TRBD1 matches 7 bases. Germline CDR1 reads KGHDR; CDR2 reads SFDVKD. V dropped 9 bases and J dropped 0; count of bases not matched to a gene: 0. The CDR3 totals 12 residues. The CDR3 nucleotides read TGTGCCACCGACAGGGTGAACACTGAAGCTTTCTTT. This sequence encodes CATDRVNTEAFF.

This clonotype was recorded at least ten times. This chain connects TRBV18 to TRBJ1-6; D remains unclear. V was trimmed by 2 bases and J by 7 bases, leaving 3 bases between them. This CDR3 is 12 amino acids long. The germline gives CDR1 KGHSH, CDR2 LQKENI. The DNA for the CDR3 is TGTGCCAGCTCACCAACGAATTCACCCCTCCACTTT. Amino acids: CASSPTNSPLHF. Together with reference TRBV18 and TRBJ1-6, the CDR3 gives the full variable domain: NAGVMQNPRHLVRRRGQEARLRCSPMKGHSHVYWYRQLPEEGLKFMVYLQKENIIDESGMPKERFSAEFPKEGPSILRIQQVVRGDSAAYFCASSPTNSPLHFGNGTRLTVT.

The chain employs TRBV5-1 and TRBJ2-5, with 7 bases fitting TRBD1. The CDR3 has 15 residues. V shed 4 bases, J shed 1 base, and the junction held 7 bases outside the gene matches. CDR1 and CDR2 (germline): SGHRS, YFSETQ. The CDR3: CASSLGQATQETQYF. The CDR3 DNA sequence: TGCGCCAGCAGCCTTGGACAGGCGACCCAAGAGACCCAGTACTTC.

This clonotype appeared many times. This rearrangement joins TRBV7-8 to TRBJ2-1; 10 nucleotides match TRBD2. CDR1 is SGHVS, CDR2 FQNEAQ, per germline. This CDR3 is built from 15 residues. J was trimmed by 10 bases and V by 2 bases; bases with no gene match: 8. CDR3 sequence: CASSLLASGSPEQFF. The CDR3, as DNA: TGTGCCAGCAGCTTACTGGCTAGCGGGAGTCCCGAGCAGTTCTTC.

This clonotype showed up many times. This chain uses TRBV5-1 with TRBJ2-3; 14 positions agree with TRBD2. CDR3 length: 15 amino acids. After removal of 4 bases from V and 4 bases from J, the junction contained 2 bases not matched to a gene. Germline-derived CDR1 and CDR2 are SGHRS and YFSETQ. The CDR3 coding sequence is TGCGCCAGCAGCGCGGGACTAGCGGGAGCAGATACGCAGTATTTT. Encoded protein: CASSAGLAGADTQYF. The whole variable domain, filled in from reference TRBV5-1 and TRBJ2-3, reads KAGVTQTPRYLIKTRGQQVTLSCSPISGHRSVSWYQQTPGQGLQFLFEYFSETQRNKGNFPGRFSGRQFSNSRSEMNVSTLELGDSALYLCASSAGLAGADTQYFGPGTRLTVL.

In its sample, this clonotype was seen many times. The V call is TRBV25-1, the J call TRBJ1-6; no clear D. V was clipped by 1 base and J by 5 bases, with 9 bases between them. The germline V gene has CDR1 MGHDK and CDR2 SYGVNS. This CDR3 has 15 amino acids. The CDR3 loop is CASSESTLHNSPLHF. The CDR3 nucleotides are TGTGCCAGCAGTGAATCGACCTTACATAATTCACCCCTCCACTTT.

The chain couples TRBV5-5 to TRBJ2-1; the match to TRBD2 covers 9 bases. V trimming: 2 bases; J trimming: 1 base; junction bases outside the gene matches: 7. This CDR3 has 17 residues. Germline V gives CDR1 SGHKS, CDR2 YYEKEE (reference sequence). For the CDR3, the DNA is TGTGCCAGCAGCTTTCTACCAGCGGGAGGATCCTACAATGAGCAGTTCTTC. This translates into CASSFLPAGGSYNEQFF.

This clonotype was counted only a few times. The chain joins TRBV20-1 to TRBJ1-2; 8 bases match TRBD1. V lost 5 bases to trimming and J lost 9 bases; unmatched junction nucleotides: 14. Germline CDR1 reads DFQATT; CDR2 reads SNEGSKA (reference sequence). CDR3 size: 14 residues. The chain's CDR3 is CSAPQGAGGTSYTF. The CDR3 DNA is TGCAGTGCTCCGCAGGGGGCAGGGGGCACGAGCTACACCTTC.

This clonotype was counted many times. The CDR3 nucleotides are TGTGCCTGGAGAGGACAGGGTTTTAACTATGGCTACACCTTC. Protein sequence: CAWRGQGFNYGYTF. The chain joins TRBV30 to TRBJ1-2; 8 bases match TRBD1. The CDR3 totals 14 residues. Trimming at V came to 3 bases and at J to 1 base, leaving 4 bases not matched to a gene. Germline values: CDR1 GTSNPN, CDR2 SVGIG (reference sequence). Combining the CDR3 with reference TRBV30 and TRBJ1-2 gives the whole variable domain SQTIHQWPATLVQPVGSPLSLECTVEGTSNPNLYWYRQAAGRGLQLLFYSVGIGQISSEVPQNLSASRPQDRQFILSSKKLLLSDSGFYLCAWRGQGFNYGYTFGSGTRLTVV.

This clonotype has ten or more counts. This sequence joins TRBV24-1 and TRBJ2-1, with a tentative D call TRBD2 (6 bases). V was trimmed by 4 bases and J by 7 bases, leaving 7 bases between them. This CDR3 has 12 residues. The germline CDR1 and CDR2 sequences are KGHDR and SFDVKD. The CDR3 DNA reads TGTGCCACCAGTGACCGGGAGAATGAGCAGTTCTTC. It specifies CATSDRENEQFF.

This clonotype came up many times. The chain carries TRBV20-1 and TRBJ2-1; D call uncertain. The ends were cut back, 6 bases at V and 9 bases at J, with 12 bases in the middle. The germline CDR1 and CDR2 sequences are DFQATT and SNEGSKA (reference sequence). The length of the CDR3 is 11 residues. The CDR3 nucleotides are TGCAGTGCATCGAGATTGGGTGAGCAGTTCTTC. Its translation: CSASRLGEQFF.

This clonotype was detected many times. The V call is TRBV20-1, the J call TRBJ1-5, with D perhaps TRBD1 (6 bases). V shed 6 bases and J shed 7 bases, with 16 bases lying between them. CDR1 DFQATT and CDR2 SNEGSKA come from the germline V gene (reference sequence). The length of the CDR3 is 13 residues. The CDR3 DNA follows: TGCAGTGCCCAAGAGCGGGGGCGACAGCCCCAGCATTTT. Amino acids: CSAQERGRQPQHF.

The J gene is TRBJ1-2, the V gene TRBV7-2; D gene unclear. This CDR3 has 13 residues. Germline CDR1 is SGHTA and CDR2 is FQGNSA. Trimming shortened V by 5 bases and J by 7 bases, and 14 bases separated the two germline ends. Here the CDR3 DNA reads TGTGCCAGCAGCGCTGGACGGTTAGGTGGCTACACCTTC. It codes for CASSAGRLGGYTF.

This clonotype was seen repeatedly, ten times or more. V usage is TRBV6-6 and J usage is TRBJ1-1; no clear D. The germline V and J ends were trimmed by 2 bases and 7 bases, with 8 bases remaining between them. Germline V lookup: CDR1 MNHNY, CDR2 SVGAGI (reference sequence). CDR3 size: 12 residues. As DNA, the CDR3 is TGTGCCAGCAGTTACAGCGACGGTGAAGCTTTCTTT. Protein sequence: CASSYSDGEAFF.

This clonotype has ten or more counts. CDR3 region: CSASTKRLGPSYGYTF. DNA of the CDR3: TGCAGTGCTAGCACGAAGCGGTTAGGGCCTAGCTATGGCTACACCTTC. This chain links TRBV20-1 with TRBJ1-2; D is uncertain. The CDR3 has 16 residues. The V gene lost 3 bases and the J gene lost 4 bases, with 21 bases spanning the gap. Looked up from germline, CDR1 is DFQATT and CDR2 is SNEGSKA (reference sequence).

This clonotype was found many times. The chain recombines TRBV5-1 with TRBJ2-1; TRBD1 matches at 8 bases. Germline assignment: CDR1 SGHRS and CDR2 YFSETQ. The trim removed 3 bases at V and 4 bases at J, leaving 6 bases unmatched. The CDR3 loop spans 15 amino acids. Written as DNA, the CDR3 is TGCGCCAGCAGCTCGTGGACAGGGTCTTACAATGAGCAGTTCTTC. Its translation is CASSSWTGSYNEQFF.

This clonotype was picked up many times. The rearrangement uses TRBV18 and TRBJ1-2; D is possibly TRBD1 (6 bases). V was pared by 5 bases and J by 0 bases, with 10 bases between. The CDR3 has 14 residues. CDR1 is KGHSH and CDR2 is LQKENI in the germline V gene. The CDR3 DNA reads as TGTGCCAGCTCATTACAGGGAGCTAACTATGGCTACACCTTC. Protein: CASSLQGANYGYTF.

V gene TRBV7-2 combines with J gene TRBJ2-5, with unresolved D. Germline-derived CDR1 and CDR2 are SGHTA and FQGNSA. The CDR3 sequence is 14 residues long. The V end was cut by 5 bases, the J end by 5 bases, with 15 bases between. CDR3 sequence (DNA): TGTGCCAGCAGCCAGAGCTACCTGGGGGAGACCCAGTACTTC. This codes for CASSQSYLGETQYF.

This clonotype came up many times. The V and J genes are TRBV21-1 and TRBJ2-7; the table gives TRBD2 as D, unverified against the DNA. TRBV21-1 is a pseudogene segment. CDR3 length equals 18 residues. The CDR3 bases are TGTGCCAGCAGCAAAGAAAGGACTAGCGGGTTCAGCTCCTACGAGCAGTACTTC. It codes for CASSKERTSGFSSYEQYF.

Turning to this clonotype: This sequence may be a read error, since a much larger clone differs from it by one base. The chain joins TRBV11-1 to TRBJ2-1; D is perhaps TRBD1 (5 bases). Looked up from germline, CDR1 is SGHAT and CDR2 is FQDESV (reference sequence). V dropped 3 bases and J dropped 2 bases, with 23 bases sitting between them. The CDR3 has 19 amino acids. CDR3 protein: CASSFNPFGQDIPYNEQFF. CDR3 nucleotides: TGTGCCAGCAGCTTCAATCCATTCGGGCAGGACATCCCCTACAATGAGCAGTTCTTC. Based on the CDR3 plus reference TRBV11-1 and TRBJ2-1, the full variable domain is EAEVAQSPRYKITEKSQAVAFWCDPISGHATLYWYRQILGQGPELLVQFQDESVVDDSQLPKDRFSAERLKGVDSTLKIQPAELGDSAMYLCASSFNPFGQDIPYNEQFFGPGTRLTVL.

As concerns this clonotype: At one end the junction does not follow the germline gene, possibly because of a read error. V and J are TRBV5-1 and TRBJ2-3; D may be TRBD1 (5 bases). Per the germline V gene, CDR1 is SGHRS and CDR2 is YFSETQ. The CDR3 sequence is 14 residues long. Here the CDR3 DNA reads TGCACCAGCAGCTTGAATCAGGGCACCGATACGCAGTATTTT. This translates into CTSSLNQGTDTQYF.

This chain links TRBV29-1 with TRBJ2-7, with TRBD1 as a possible D gene (5 bases). Germline V gene lookup returns CDR1 SQVTM and CDR2 ANQGSEA. CDR3 length: 12 amino acids. Trimming took 1 base from V and 3 from J, leaving 7 bases between them. DNA for the CDR3: TGCAGCGTTGAAGGCAGGGACTACGAGCAGTACTTC. Translating it yields CSVEGRDYEQYF.

This clonotype was picked up many times. This chain uses TRBV5-1 with TRBJ1-1; D possibly corresponds to TRBD1 (5 bases). Trimming pared 2 bases from V and 2 bases from J, leaving 10 bases between. In germline, CDR1 is SGHRS, CDR2 YFSETQ. The CDR3 loop spans 14 amino acids. CDR3 DNA sequence: TGCGCCAGCAGCTTTTCGGGGACCAACACTGAAGCTTTCTTT. Its translation: CASSFSGTNTEAFF.

This clonotype was seen more than once but under ten times. The chain uses TRBV20-1 and TRBJ1-2, with 11 positions matching TRBD1. With V trimmed by 2 bases and J by 5 bases, 7 bases remained unmatched. Per the germline V gene, CDR1 is DFQATT and CDR2 is SNEGSKA (reference sequence). The CDR3 has 15 residues. The CDR3 DNA reads TGCAGTGCTAGACCCCCGGGACAGGGGGATTATGGCTACACCTTC. Its protein is CSARPPGQGDYGYTF.

This clonotype was counted ten times or more. The rearrangement joins TRBV5-6 to TRBJ1-1; maybe TRBD1 (5 bases). Trimming left V 6 bases short and J 5 bases short, with 11 bases between. Germline values: CDR1 SGHDT, CDR2 YYEEEE. The CDR3 sequence is 12 residues long. This CDR3 reads CASNWGSTEAFF. The CDR3 DNA is TGTGCCAGCAACTGGGGGAGTACTGAAGCTTTCTTT.